This T cell receptor beta chain derives from a study of Ad26.COV2.S vaccination and SARS-CoV-2 variants. Overall study results and limits: Researchers cautioned that TCR breadth and depth analyses may have underestimated total T cell responses.

The germline CDR1 and CDR2 sequences are LGHNA and YNFKEQ. With 8 bases removed from V and 4 bases from J, the gap between germline ends came to 14 bases. This CDR3 contains 13 residues. Clones were read by immunoSEQ multiplex PCR, and TCRdb kept only the in-frame ones, dropping some. The sample lists more than 85,000 clones, 80% seen once, with roughly 17% in the top ten. Of note for this clone: The antigen remains unidentified.

The sequencing used peripheral blood, collected after recovery from COVID-19. This sequence was found in a human donor who had recovered from COVID-19. The chain combines TRBV4-2 with TRBJ1-1, with D maybe TRBD1 (6 bases). CDR3 protein: CASCRGGSTEAFF. The CDR3 DNA reads TGTGCCAGCTGCCGGGGGGGCAGCACTGAAGCTTTCTTT.